This is a list of T cell receptor beta chains from one sample in a study of shared clonotypes between healthy human individuals. TCRdb's table, derived via immunoSEQ multiplex PCR, lists solely in-frame clones and lacks some. This table has 2 million to 2.5 million clones, 90% to 97% appearing once. The sample taken for sequencing was naive CD4+ T cells sorted from blood. The origin of the receptors is a man aged 18 to 29 in good health. CDR3s include the opening cysteine and the closing phenylalanine or tryptophan. Fields, in order: D gene, V gene, J gene, clone size, CDR3 protein, CDR3 DNA. A D gene is named only where the DNA matches it firmly. The listing skips clone size in some rows; elsewhere it reads once, few, many or a size class.

TRBD1	TRBV28	TRBJ2-5	NA	CASSFPRQGPFQETQYF	TGTGCCAGCAGTTTTCCCCGACAGGGACCCTTCCAAGAGACCCAGTACTTC
NA	TRBV5-4	TRBJ1-6	NA	CASSLDGAGPSPLHF	TGTGCCAGCAGCTTGGATGGGGCTGGACCCTCACCCCTCCACTTT
NA	TRBV5-1	TRBJ2-2	NA	CASSLEQGNTGELFF	TGCGCCAGCAGCTTGGAACAGGGGAACACCGGGGAGCTGTTTTTT
NA	TRBV5-8	TRBJ1-5	NA	CASSQREGLSQPQHF	TGTGCCAGCAGCCAAAGAGAAGGGTTGAGTCAGCCCCAGCATTTT
TRBD2	TRBV7-2	TRBJ2-7	NA	CASSFSRGGTYEQYF	TGTGCCAGCAGCTTCTCACGGGGGGGCACCTACGAGCAGTACTTC
NA	TRBV4-2	TRBJ1-4	NA	CASSQPGDLGEKLFF	TGTGCCAGCAGCCAACCAGGGGATTTGGGTGAAAAACTGTTTTTT
NA	TRBV7-6	TRBJ1-2	once	CASSSLSGPQSYGYTF	TGTGCCAGCAGCTCATTGTCGGGACCCCAGAGCTATGGCTACACCTTC
NA	TRBV6-6	TRBJ1-1	NA	CASSYSAQGFEAFF	TGTGCCAGCAGTTACTCGGCACAGGGATTTGAAGCTTTCTTT
NA	TRBV10-3	TRBJ2-5	NA	CAISEAPRGQETQYF	TGTGCCATCAGTGAGGCACCCCGGGGCCAAGAGACCCAGTACTTC
NA	TRBV6-5	TRBJ2-5	NA	CASRRQPQETQYF	TGTGCCAGCAGACGACAGCCCCAAGAGACCCAGTACTTC
TRBD1	TRBV9	TRBJ2-7	NA	CASSVAGWIGTGPYEQYF	TGTGCCAGCAGCGTAGCCGGGTGGATTGGGACAGGGCCCTACGAGCAGTACTTC
NA	TRBV4-3	TRBJ2-5	NA	CASSPHMVPQETQYF	TGCGCCAGCAGCCCTCACATGGTGCCCCAAGAGACCCAGTACTTC
TRBD1	TRBV27	TRBJ2-1	NA	CASRDFRGNEQFF	TGTGCCAGCAGGGACTTCAGGGGGAATGAGCAGTTCTTC
TRBD2	TRBV2	TRBJ2-2	NA	CASRELAGESAGELFF	TGTGCCAGCAGGGAACTAGCGGGGGAATCAGCCGGGGAGCTGTTTTTT
TRBD2	TRBV19	TRBJ2-1	NA	CASSTSSGSGYNEQFF	TGTGCCAGTAGTACCTCTAGCGGGAGCGGTTACAATGAGCAGTTCTTC
TRBD1	TRBV19	TRBJ2-7	NA	CASNYPGQGFYEQYF	TGTGCCAGTAATTATCCGGGACAGGGGTTTTACGAGCAGTACTTC
NA	TRBV30	TRBJ2-7	NA	CAWAPSWQTYEQYF	TGTGCCTGGGCTCCCTCTTGGCAGACCTACGAGCAGTACTTC
TRBD2	TRBV19	TRBJ2-1	NA	CASSMEERGFVNEQFF	TGTGCCAGTTCCATGGAAGAGCGGGGGTTTGTCAATGAGCAGTTCTTC
NA	TRBV9	TRBJ2-7	once	CASSVDGAGYEQYF	TGTGCCAGCAGCGTAGATGGGGCGGGCTACGAGCAGTACTTC
TRBD1	TRBV12-5	TRBJ2-7	NA	CASGLGTGSSYEQYF	TGTGCTAGTGGTTTGGGGACAGGGTCCTCCTACGAGCAGTACTTC